This T cell receptor (beta chain) was sequenced during a study of blood T cell repertoires in COVID-19. Overall study: Spain, Italy and the United States supplied samples that represented acute and convalescent COVID-19. PBMCs, B-cell-depleted T cells, or T cells provided the cDNA or gDNA that made up the material.

CDR1 is SGHDN, CDR2 FVKESK, per germline. This CDR3 is 12 amino acids long. Trimming removed 2 bases from V and 4 bases from J, with 6 bases in between. Only in-frame clones appear in the TCRdb table, and some are missing; sequencing was by immunoSEQ multiplex PCR. The table has about 70,000 clones, 86% seen once; the top ten hold about 4.2%. V and J are TRBV14 and TRBJ2-7; D is unresolved. The sample comprised peripheral blood. The TCR originated in a man aged 65 to 85 with active COVID-19. The DNA for the CDR3 is TGTGCCAGCAGCCAATTCTTGTACGAGCAGTACTTC. Translating it yields CASSQFLYEQYF. Variable domain in full (rest from reference TRBV14 and TRBJ2-7): EAGVTQFPSHSVIEKGQTVTLRCDPISGHDNLYWYRRVMGKEIKFLLHFVKESKQDESGMPNNRFLAERTGGTYSTLKVQPAELEDSGVYFCASSQFLYEQYFGPGTRLTVT.